Here is one TCR beta chain with its context. This sample stems from a study of T cell changes during pregnancy in multiple sclerosis. V was cut by 1 base and J by 0 bases, with 12 bases left in between. Germline V gene data show CDR1 as SNHLY and CDR2 as FYNNEI. The CDR3 is made up of 16 amino acids. Using immunoSEQ multiplex PCR, the repertoire was profiled, and TCRdb retains in-frame clones only, with some absent. The sample lists tens of thousands of clones, approximately 90% occurring once. The sequencing used CD4+ T cells from peripheral blood mononuclear cells, collected after pregnancy. The receptor was derived from a female donor with multiple sclerosis, enrolled in a pregnancy study. The V gene is TRBV2, the J gene TRBJ1-1, with no clear D. Here the CDR3 reads CASSEGSFRMNTEAFF. CDR3 in DNA: TGTGCCAGCAGTGAAGGGTCGTTTAGAATGAACACTGAAGCTTTCTTT.